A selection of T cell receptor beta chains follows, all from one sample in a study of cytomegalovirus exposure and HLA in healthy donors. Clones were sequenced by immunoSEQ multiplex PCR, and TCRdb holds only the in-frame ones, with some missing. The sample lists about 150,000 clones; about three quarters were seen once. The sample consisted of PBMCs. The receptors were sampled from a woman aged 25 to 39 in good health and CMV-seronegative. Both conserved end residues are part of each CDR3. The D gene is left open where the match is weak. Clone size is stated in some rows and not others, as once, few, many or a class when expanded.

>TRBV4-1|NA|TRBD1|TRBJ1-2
CASSQPPGQGGHGYTF
TGCGCCAGCAGCCAGCCTCCGGGACAGGGCGGTCATGGCTACACCTTC
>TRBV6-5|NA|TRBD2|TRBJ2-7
CASSQLAGVSNEQYF
TGTGCCAGCAGTCAACTAGCGGGGGTATCGAACGAGCAGTACTTC
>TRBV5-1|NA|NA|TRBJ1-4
CASSLGGDSEKLFF
TGCGCCAGCAGCTTGGGCGGAGATTCTGAAAAACTGTTTTTT
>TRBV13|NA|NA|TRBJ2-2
CASSLLYTGELFF
TGTGCCAGCAGCTTGCTATACACCGGGGAGCTGTTTTTT
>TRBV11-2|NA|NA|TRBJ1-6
CASSPWGGNSPLHF
TGTGCCAGCAGCCCGTGGGGAGGGAATTCACCCCTCCACTTT
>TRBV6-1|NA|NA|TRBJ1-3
CASSVSSGNTIYF
TGTGCCAGCAGTGTCAGCTCTGGAAACACCATATATTTT
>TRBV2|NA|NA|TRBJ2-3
CASTPGLGVADTQYF
TGTGCCAGCACCCCGGGACTCGGAGTAGCAGATACGCAGTATTTT
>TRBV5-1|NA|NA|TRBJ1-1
CASSRRGGASTEAFF
TGCGCCAGCAGCCGCCGGGGGGGCGCTTCCACTGAAGCTTTCTTT
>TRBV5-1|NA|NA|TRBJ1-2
CASSNTGDYGYTF
TGCGCCAGCAGCAATACGGGGGACTATGGCTACACCTTC
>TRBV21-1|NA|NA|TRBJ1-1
CASSFGTGYANTEAFF
TGTGCCAGCAGTTTCGGGACAGGGTATGCGAACACTGAAGCTTTCTTT
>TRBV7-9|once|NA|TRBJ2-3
CASSESPSTDTQYF
TGTGCCAGCAGCGAGTCCCCTAGCACAGATACGCAGTATTTT
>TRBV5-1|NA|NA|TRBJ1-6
CASSLDPGVDSPLHF
TGCGCCAGCAGCTTGGATCCGGGGGTAGATTCACCCCTCCACTTT
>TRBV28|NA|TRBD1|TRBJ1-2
CASRDRRGYGYTF
TGTGCCAGCAGGGACAGGAGGGGATATGGCTACACCTTC
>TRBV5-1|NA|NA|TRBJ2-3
CASSGGSTDTQYF
TGCGCCAGCAGTGGGGGGAGCACAGATACGCAGTATTTT
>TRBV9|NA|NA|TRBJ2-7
CASSVTGEESNEQYF
TGTGCCAGCAGCGTCACAGGGGAGGAGTCGAACGAGCAGTACTTC
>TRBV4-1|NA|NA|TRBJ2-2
CASSYSGGVTGELFF
TGCGCCAGCAGCTACTCGGGGGGCGTTACCGGGGAGCTGTTTTTT
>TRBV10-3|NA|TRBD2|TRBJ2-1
CAISAAGFVAEQFF
TGTGCCATCAGTGCAGCGGGGTTCGTGGCTGAGCAGTTCTTC
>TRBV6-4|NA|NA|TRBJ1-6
CASSDSASGNSPLHF
TGTGCCAGCAGTGACTCGGCCTCGGGTAATTCACCCCTCCACTTT
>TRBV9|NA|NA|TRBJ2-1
CASNSEGSYNEQFF
TGTGCCAGCAACTCCGAGGGCTCCTACAATGAGCAGTTCTTC
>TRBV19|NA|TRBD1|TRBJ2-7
CASSTLGTATSYEQYF
TGTGCCAGTAGTACCCTGGGGACAGCGACTTCCTACGAGCAGTACTTC